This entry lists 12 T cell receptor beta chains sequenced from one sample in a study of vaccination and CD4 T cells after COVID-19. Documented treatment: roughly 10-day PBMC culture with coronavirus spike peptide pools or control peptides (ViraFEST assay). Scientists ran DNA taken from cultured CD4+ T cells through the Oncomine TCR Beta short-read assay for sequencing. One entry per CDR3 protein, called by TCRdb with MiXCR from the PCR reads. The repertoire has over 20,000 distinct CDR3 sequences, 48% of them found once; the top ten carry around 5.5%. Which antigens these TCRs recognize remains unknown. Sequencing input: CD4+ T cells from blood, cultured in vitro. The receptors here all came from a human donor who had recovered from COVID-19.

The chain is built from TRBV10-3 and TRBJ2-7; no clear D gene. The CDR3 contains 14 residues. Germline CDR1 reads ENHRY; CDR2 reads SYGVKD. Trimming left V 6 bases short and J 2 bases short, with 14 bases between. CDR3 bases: TGTGCCATCAGGACCGACAATCGCCCCTACGAGCAGTACTTC. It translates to CAIRTDNRPYEQYF.

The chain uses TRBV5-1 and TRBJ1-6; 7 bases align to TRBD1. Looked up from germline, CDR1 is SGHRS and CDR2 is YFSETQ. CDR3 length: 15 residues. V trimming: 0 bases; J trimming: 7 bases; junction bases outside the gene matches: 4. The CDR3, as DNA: TGCGCCAGCAGCTTGGGGCAGGGGGAAAATTCACCCCTCCACTTT. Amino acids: CASSLGQGENSPLHF.

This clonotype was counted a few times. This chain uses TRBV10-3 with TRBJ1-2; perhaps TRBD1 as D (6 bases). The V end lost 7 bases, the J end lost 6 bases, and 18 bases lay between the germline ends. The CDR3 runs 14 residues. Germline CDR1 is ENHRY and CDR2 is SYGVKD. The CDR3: CAITPSTGQDGYTF. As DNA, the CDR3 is TGTGCCATCACTCCTTCCACAGGGCAGGATGGCTACACCTTC.

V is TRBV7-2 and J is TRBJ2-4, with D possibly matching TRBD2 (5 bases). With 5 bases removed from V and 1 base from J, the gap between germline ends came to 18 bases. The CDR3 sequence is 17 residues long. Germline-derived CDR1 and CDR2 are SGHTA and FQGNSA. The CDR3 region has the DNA TGTGCCAGCAGCCGACTATCCCTGGTTCGGGCCAAAAACATTCAGTACTTC. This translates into CASSRLSLVRAKNIQYF.

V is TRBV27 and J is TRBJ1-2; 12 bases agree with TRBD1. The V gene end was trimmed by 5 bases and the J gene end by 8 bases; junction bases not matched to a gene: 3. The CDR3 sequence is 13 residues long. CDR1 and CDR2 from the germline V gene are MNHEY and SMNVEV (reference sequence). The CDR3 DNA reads TGTGCCAGCAGTCCAGGGACAGGGGGCGGCTACACCTTC. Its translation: CASSPGTGGGYTF.

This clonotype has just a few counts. Here the CDR3 reads CASSPGGGDYGYTF. CDR3 nucleotide sequence: TGTGCCAGCTCACCGGGGGGAGGAGACTATGGCTACACCTTC. This chain joins TRBV18 and TRBJ1-2; D is possibly TRBD1 (5 bases). V lost 3 bases, J lost 3 bases, and 11 bases lay in between. Germline CDR1 KGHSH, CDR2 LQKENI. This CDR3 region has 14 residues.

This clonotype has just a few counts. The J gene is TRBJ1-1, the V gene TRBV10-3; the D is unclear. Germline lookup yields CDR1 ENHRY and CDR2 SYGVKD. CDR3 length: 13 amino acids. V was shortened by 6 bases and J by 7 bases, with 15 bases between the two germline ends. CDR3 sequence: CAIRTYSGSEAFF. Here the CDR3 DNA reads TGTGCCATCAGAACTTACAGTGGCAGTGAAGCTTTCTTT.

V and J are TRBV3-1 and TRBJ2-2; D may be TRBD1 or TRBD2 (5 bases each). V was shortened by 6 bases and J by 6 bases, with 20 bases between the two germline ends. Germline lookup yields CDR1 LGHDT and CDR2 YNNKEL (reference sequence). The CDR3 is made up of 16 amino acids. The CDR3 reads CASRPYEGPLPGELFF. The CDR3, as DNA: TGTGCCAGCAGGCCGTATGAGGGGCCTCTCCCCGGGGAGCTGTTTTTT.

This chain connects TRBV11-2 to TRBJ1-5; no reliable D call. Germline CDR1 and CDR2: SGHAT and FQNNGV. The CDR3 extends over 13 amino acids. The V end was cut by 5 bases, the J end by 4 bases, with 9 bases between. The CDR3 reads CASSAIGNQPQHF. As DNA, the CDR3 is TGTGCCAGCAGCGCCATCGGTAATCAGCCCCAGCATTTT.

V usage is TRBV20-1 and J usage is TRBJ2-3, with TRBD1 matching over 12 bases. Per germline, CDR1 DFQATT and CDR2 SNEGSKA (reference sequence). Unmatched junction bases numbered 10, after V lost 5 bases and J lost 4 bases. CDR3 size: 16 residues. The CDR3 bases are TGCAGTGCTCCTCTTCGGGACAGGGGGCTATCAGATACGCAGTATTTT. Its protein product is CSAPLRDRGLSDTQYF.

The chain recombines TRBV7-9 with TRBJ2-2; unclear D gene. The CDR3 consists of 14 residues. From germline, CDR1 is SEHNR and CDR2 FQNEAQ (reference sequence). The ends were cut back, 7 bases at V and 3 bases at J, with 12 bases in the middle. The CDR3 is CASKGGIDTGELFF. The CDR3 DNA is TGTGCCAGCAAGGGCGGAATAGACACCGGGGAGCTGTTTTTT.

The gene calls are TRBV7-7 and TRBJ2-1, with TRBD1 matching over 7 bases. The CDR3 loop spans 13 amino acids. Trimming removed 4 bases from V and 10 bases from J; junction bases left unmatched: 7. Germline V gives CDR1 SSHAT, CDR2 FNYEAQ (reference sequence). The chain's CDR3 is CASSSEDRREQFF. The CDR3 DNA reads TGTGCCAGCAGCTCGGAGGACAGGCGGGAGCAGTTCTTC.